This T cell receptor beta chain is drawn from a study of T cells in Graves' hyperthyroidism and ophthalmopathy. TCR beta CDR3 sequences were amplified from RNA transcripts. The HTBI primer set was used in a first-round RT-PCR of the TCR CDR3. TCRdb independently ran MiXCR on the multiplex PCR reads; one entry per CDR3 protein. This sample has 300,000 to 400,000 distinct CDR3 sequences, with more than 11% found just once. Germline V gives CDR1 LNHNV, CDR2 YYDKDF (reference sequence). This CDR3 spans 14 amino acids. Trimming took 5 bases from V and 0 from J, leaving 10 bases between them. This clonotype turned up a few times. Its specificity is unknown. Graves' hyperthyroidism was deemed stable given no ophthalmopathy progression within 18 months. PBMCs came from over 8.5 ml fresh peripheral blood. Overall study results and limits: Ophthalmopathy could be told apart from stable hyperthyroidism with a 13 V-J model.

The receptor comes from a woman in her fifties or sixties with Graves' hyperthyroidism. The sequenced sample consisted of blood. The gene calls are TRBV15 and TRBJ2-5; no firm D call. CDR3 amino acids: CATSLSTYQETQYF. CDR3 in DNA: TGTGCCACCAGCCTAAGTACCTACCAAGAGACCCAGTACTTC.